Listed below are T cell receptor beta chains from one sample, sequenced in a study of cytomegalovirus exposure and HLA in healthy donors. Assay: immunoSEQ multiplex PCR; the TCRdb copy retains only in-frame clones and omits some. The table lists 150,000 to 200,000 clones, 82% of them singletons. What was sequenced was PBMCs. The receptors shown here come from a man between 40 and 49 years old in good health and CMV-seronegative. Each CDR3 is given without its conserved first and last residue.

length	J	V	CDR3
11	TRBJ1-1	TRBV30	AWKRGMNTEAF
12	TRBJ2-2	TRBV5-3	VRSLGQGSGELF
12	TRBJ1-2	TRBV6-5	ASSPIGSNYGYT
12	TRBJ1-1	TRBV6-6	ASIHLGGRAEAF
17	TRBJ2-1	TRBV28	ASSLSRTSGIRAFNEQF
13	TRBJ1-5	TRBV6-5	ASSYARNTNQPQH
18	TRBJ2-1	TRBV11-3	ASSLGSLAGGPRSYNEQF
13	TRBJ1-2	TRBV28	ASSHGGGTGYGYT
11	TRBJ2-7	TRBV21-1	ASSRGLALEQY
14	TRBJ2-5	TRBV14	ASSRVGASYQETQY
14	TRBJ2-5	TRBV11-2	ASSFLGLASQETQY
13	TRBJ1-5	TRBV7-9	ASSLASRGSQPQH
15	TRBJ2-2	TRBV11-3	ASSLGTGTGDTGELF
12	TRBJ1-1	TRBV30	ALSSGTGGFEAF
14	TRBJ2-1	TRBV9	ASSPAGQYTYNEQF
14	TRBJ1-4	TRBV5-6	ASSSPNRGRREKLF
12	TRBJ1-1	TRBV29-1	SVAPRTVNTEAF
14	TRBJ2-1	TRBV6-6	ASSTRTSGTYNEQF
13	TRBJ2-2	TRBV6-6	ASSYRREDPGELF
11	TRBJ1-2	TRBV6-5	ASARQGIYGYT
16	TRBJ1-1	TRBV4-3	ASSQESTLYGLNTEAF
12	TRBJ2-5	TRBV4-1	ASSQLPGGETQY
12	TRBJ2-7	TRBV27	ASSFAGGPYEQY
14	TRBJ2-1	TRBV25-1	ASSEGDRGFNNEQF
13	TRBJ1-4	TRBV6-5	ASTLRGQINEKLF
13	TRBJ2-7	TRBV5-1	ASSLRTGGSYEQY
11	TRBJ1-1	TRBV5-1	ASSLGQGAEAF